This T cell receptor (beta chain) emerged from a study of CD8+CD57+ T cells in acquired aplastic anemia (dated by TCRdb to the late 2010s). Turning to the overall study: A mean of approximately 3 ug of DNA, ranging from about 0.17 to 30 ug, was extracted from sorted CD4+ and CD8+ cells. A CD8+CD57+ expansion meant a frequency higher than the mean frequency seen in healthy subjects. What the authors observed across the whole study: Although roughly 30 CD8+ CDR3 sequences were shared by patients and controls, these sequences appeared highly expressed in patients and within the immunodominant clones of patients. Patients and healthy controls showed no significant difference in CD8+ Simpson's diversity (P=0.060).

Including cysteine and phenylalanine, the CDR3 has 16 amino acids. Only the CDR3 part of the read is kept: 48 bases, read in frame from the first base. V has 5 bases trimmed and J has 1 base trimmed; junction bases matching no gene number 9. Taken from the germline V gene (reference sequence), the CDR1 and CDR2 loops are LNHDA and SQIVND. Flow cytometry had shown CD8+CD57+ cell expansion in the patients selected for sequencing. Severe acquired aplastic anemia was diagnosed in all patients according to International Study of Aplastic Anemia and Agranulocytosis and Camitta criteria. Patients had received no therapy at the time of blood sampling. In the study, sorted CD4+ and CD8+ blood T cells from patients with severe aplastic anemia and from healthy subjects underwent deep sequencing of TCR repertoires. Patients were enrolled under clinicaltrials.gov protocols 00001620, 01623167, 00001397, 00071045, 00081523 and 00961064 in the USA. Ficoll-Paque density gradient centrifugation was used to isolate peripheral blood mononuclear cells. CD4+ and CD8+ T cells were sorted by FACS or magnetic beads before DNA extraction.

This clonotype occurred many times. Its antigen is unknown. No base quality information exists; no much larger clone differs at one position. Genomic DNA was used as template for profiling of TCR beta VDJ combinations and CDR3 sequences. TCR repertoire sequencing was run on an Illumina HiSeq 2000. Per the original workflow: Repertoire assessment relied on Simpson's diversity index, CDR3 size and DJ length profiles, and TRBV/TRBJ rearrangement plots. The immunodominant clone was defined as the most abundant DNA sequence in deep sequencing data. CDR3 amino acid sequences were checked for sharing between subjects and were compared against published repertoires and the VDJdb database. TCRdb redid the processing of the public reads, applying fastp at Q25 and MiXCR, and retained in-frame beta chains. Rows with one shared CDR3 protein collapse into an entry with the most common genes and DNA. In this record, the V and J calls reflect TCRdb's handling and not the investigators' own analysis. The table for this sample lists roughly 170,000 distinct CDR3 sequences; roughly 50% of them were counted only once. Around 13% of the sample belongs to the ten largest clones.

Here the chain combines TRBV19 and TRBJ1-1, with TRBD1 identical over 8 junction bases. The receptor comes from a human donor with aplastic anemia. Sequencing was performed on sorted CD4+, CD8+, or CD8+CD57+ T cells (not recorded which) from PBMCs. For the CDR3, the sequence is CASSSQGGTGNTEAFF. The sequenced DNA: TGTGCCAGTAGTTCTCAGGGGGGGACAGGGAACACTGAAGCTTTCTTT.